This T cell receptor (beta chain) was recorded in a study of response to subunit inactivated influenza vaccine. Findings and caveats of the study: It was suggested by the authors that few new T cells are recruited by each seasonal influenza vaccination.

This clonotype has ten or more counts. Its antigen is still unknown. TCRdb processed the RT-PCR reads anew with MiXCR; each CDR3 protein has one entry. The data contain under 500,000 distinct CDR3 sequences, roughly 9.8% of them singletons. This CDR3 spans 15 amino acids. V was clipped by 4 bases and J by 0 bases, with 11 bases between them. CDR1 and CDR2 from the germline V gene are SEHNR and FQNEAQ (reference sequence). The gene calls are TRBV7-9 and TRBJ2-3, with D unclear. The receptor's source is a man between 50 and 59 years old who received an inactivated influenza vaccine. This specimen was PBMCs from blood, taken more than 35 days after vaccination. The CDR3 loop is CASSSTVLSTDTQYF. DNA of the CDR3: TGTGCCAGCAGCTCCACGGTGCTTAGCACAGATACGCAGTATTTT. Using reference TRBV7-9 and TRBJ2-3 for the parts outside the CDR3, the full variable domain is DTGVSQNPRHKITKRGQNVTFRCDPISEHNRLYWYRQTLGQGPEFLTYFQNEAQLEKSRLLSDRFSAERPKGSFSTLEIQRTEQGDSAMYLCASSSTVLSTDTQYFGPGTRLTVL.